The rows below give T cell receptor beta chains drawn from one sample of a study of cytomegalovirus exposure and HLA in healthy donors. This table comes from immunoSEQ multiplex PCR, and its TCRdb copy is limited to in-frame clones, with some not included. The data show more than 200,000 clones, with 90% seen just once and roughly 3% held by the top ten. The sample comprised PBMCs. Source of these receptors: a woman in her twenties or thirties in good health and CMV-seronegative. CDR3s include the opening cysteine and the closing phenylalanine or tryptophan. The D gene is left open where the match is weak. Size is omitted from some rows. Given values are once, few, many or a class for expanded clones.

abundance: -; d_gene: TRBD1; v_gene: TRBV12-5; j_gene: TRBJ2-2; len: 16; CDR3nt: TGTGCTAGTGGTTTGGCACAGGGGGGGAACACCGGGGAGCTGTTTTTT; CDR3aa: CASGLAQGGNTGELFF
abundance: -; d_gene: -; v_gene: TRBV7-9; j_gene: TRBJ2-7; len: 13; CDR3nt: TGTGCCAGCAGCTTAGTTATAGATCTCGAGCAGTACTTC; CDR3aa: CASSLVIDLEQYF
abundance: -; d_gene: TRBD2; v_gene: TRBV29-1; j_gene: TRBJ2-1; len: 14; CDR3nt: TGCAGCGTTTCCGGGACTAGCGGGACCAATGAGCAGTTCTTC; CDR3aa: CSVSGTSGTNEQFF
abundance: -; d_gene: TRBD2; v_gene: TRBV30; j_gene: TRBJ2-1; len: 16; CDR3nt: TGTGCCTGGAAGCTAACTAGCGGGAGGCGGAACTATGAGCAGTTCTTC; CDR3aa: CAWKLTSGRRNYEQFF
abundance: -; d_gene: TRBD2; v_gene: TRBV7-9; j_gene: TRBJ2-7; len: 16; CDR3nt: TGTGCCAGCAGCTTAAATCTGGCGCGGGGGAGTCACGAGCAGTACTTC; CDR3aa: CASSLNLARGSHEQYF
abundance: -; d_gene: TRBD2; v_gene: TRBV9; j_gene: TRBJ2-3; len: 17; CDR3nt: TGTGCCAGCAGCGTCGGGAACAGCGGGAGTTTCCCAGATACGCAGTATTTT; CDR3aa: CASSVGNSGSFPDTQYF
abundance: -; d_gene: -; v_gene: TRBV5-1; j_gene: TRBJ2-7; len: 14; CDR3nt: TGCGCCAGCAGCGCTTCTTGGGGGAATAACGAGCAGTACTTC; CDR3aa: CASSASWGNNEQYF
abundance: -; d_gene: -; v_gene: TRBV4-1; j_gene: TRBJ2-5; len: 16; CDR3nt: TGCGCCAGCAGCCAAGAGACATACAGCAACCAAGAGACCCAGTACTTC; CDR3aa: CASSQETYSNQETQYF
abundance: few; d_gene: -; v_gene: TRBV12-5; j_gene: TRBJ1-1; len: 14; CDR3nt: TGTGCTAGTGGTTTGGGGGTGGGAAACACTGAAGCTTTCTTT; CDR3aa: CASGLGVGNTEAFF
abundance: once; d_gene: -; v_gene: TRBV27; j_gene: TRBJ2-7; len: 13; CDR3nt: TGTGCCAGCAGTCCCAGGGAACCCTACGAGCAGTACTTC; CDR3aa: CASSPREPYEQYF
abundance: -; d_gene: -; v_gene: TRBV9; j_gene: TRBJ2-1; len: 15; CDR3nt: TGTGCCAGCAGCGCCGGTGGAGGGGCCAACAATGAGCAGTTCTTC; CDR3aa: CASSAGGGANNEQFF
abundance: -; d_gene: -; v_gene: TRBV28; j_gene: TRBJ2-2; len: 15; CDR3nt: TGTGCCAGCAGTTTAACGGGGGGCAACACCGGGGAGCTGTTTTTT; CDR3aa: CASSLTGGNTGELFF
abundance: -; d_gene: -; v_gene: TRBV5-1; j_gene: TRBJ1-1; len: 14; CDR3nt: TGCGCCAGCAGCTTGGTTGGGCCAACCACTGAAGCTTTCTTT; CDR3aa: CASSLVGPTTEAFF
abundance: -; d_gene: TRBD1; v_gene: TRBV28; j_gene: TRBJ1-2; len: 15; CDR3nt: TGTGCCAGCAGCCCTGTGACAGGGGGCGCGAGCGGCTACACCTTC; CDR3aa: CASSPVTGGASGYTF
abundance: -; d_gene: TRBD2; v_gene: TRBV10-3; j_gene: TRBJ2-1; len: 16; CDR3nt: TGTGCCATCAGTGATACCACCGGGACTAACTACAATGAGCAGTTCTTC; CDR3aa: CAISDTTGTNYNEQFF
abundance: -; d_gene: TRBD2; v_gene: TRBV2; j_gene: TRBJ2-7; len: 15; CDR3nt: TGTGCCAGCAGTGGACTAGCGGGCCCCCTCTACGAGCAGTACTTC; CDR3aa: CASSGLAGPLYEQYF
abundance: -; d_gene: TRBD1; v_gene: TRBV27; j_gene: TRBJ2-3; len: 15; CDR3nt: TGTGCCAGCAGTTTATGGGGGCAGGGGGCAGATACGCAGTATTTT; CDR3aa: CASSLWGQGADTQYF
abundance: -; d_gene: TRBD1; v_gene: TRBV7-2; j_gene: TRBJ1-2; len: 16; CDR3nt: TGTGCCAGCAGCCGACAGGGGGCCCCTTCTAACTATGGCTACACCTTC; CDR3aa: CASSRQGAPSNYGYTF
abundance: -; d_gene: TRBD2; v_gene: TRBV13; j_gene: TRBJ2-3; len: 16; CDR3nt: TGTGCCAGCAGCCCGTCGGGACTAGCGGGAGACTATACGCAGTATTTT; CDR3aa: CASSPSGLAGDYTQYF
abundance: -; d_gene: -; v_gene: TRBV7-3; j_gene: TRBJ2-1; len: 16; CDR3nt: TGTGCCAGCAGCTTAGGAAGCGCGGGAATCGACCATGAGCAGTTCTTC; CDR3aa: CASSLGSAGIDHEQFF
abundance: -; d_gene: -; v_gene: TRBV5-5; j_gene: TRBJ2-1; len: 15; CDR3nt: TGTGCCAGCAGCTTGGTACAGGGCAGGTACAATGAGCAGTTCTTC; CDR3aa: CASSLVQGRYNEQFF
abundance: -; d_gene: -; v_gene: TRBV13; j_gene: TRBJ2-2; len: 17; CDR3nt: TGTGCCAGCAGCTTATTTAGAGGGGCAGGGGACACCGGGGAGCTGTTTTTT; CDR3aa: CASSLFRGAGDTGELFF
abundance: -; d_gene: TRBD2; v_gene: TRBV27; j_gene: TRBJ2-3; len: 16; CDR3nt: TGTGCCAGCAGTTCTATACTAGCGGGAGGGCCAGATACGCAGTATTTT; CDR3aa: CASSSILAGGPDTQYF
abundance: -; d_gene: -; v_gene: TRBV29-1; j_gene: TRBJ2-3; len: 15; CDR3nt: TGCAGCGTTGGGCTGGCTTCATCTCTCTCAGATACGCAGTATTTT; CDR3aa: CSVGLASSLSDTQYF
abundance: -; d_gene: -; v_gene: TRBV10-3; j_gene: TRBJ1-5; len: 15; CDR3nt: TGTGCCATCAGTGAGTCTGGGGCACAGAATCAGCCCCAGCATTTT; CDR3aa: CAISESGAQNQPQHF
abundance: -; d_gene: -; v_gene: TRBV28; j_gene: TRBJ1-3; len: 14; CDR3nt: TGTGCCAGCAGGGCAATGAGCTCTGGAAACACCATATATTTT; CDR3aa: CASRAMSSGNTIYF
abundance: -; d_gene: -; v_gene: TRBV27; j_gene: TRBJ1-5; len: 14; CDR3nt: TGTGCCAGCAGTTCGTCGACCGGGACACGGATCCAGCATTTT; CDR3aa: CASSSSTGTRIQHF
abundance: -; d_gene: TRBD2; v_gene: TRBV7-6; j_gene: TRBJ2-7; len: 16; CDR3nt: TGTGCCAGCAGCGGCGGACTACTGGGGAGGGGTTACGAGCAGTACTTC; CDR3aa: CASSGGLLGRGYEQYF
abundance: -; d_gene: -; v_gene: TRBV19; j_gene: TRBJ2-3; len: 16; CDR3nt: TGTGCCAGTAGTATAGATCAGGGCGGGAGCACAGATACGCAGTATTTT; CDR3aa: CASSIDQGGSTDTQYF
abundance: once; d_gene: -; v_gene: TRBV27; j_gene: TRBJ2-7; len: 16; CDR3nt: TGTGCCAGCAGTCACCTACAATACGGGGGCCTCTACGAGCAGTACTTC; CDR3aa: CASSHLQYGGLYEQYF
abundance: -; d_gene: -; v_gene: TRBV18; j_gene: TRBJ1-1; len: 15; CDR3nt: TGTGCCAGCTCGCTGAATCCGGGGGGCGTCACTGAAGCTTTCTTT; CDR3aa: CASSLNPGGVTEAFF